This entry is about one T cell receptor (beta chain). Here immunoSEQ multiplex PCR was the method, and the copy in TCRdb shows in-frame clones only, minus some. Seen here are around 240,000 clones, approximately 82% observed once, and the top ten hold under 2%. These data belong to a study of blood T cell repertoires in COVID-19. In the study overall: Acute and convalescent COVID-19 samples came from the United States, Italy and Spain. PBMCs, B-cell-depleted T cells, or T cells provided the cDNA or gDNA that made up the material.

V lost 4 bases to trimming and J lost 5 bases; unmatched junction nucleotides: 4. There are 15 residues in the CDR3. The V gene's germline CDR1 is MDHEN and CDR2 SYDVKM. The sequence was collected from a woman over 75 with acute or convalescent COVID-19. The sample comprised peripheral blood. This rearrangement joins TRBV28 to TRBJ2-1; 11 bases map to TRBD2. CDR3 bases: TGTGCCAGCAGTTCAGGGACTAGCGGAAACAATGAGCAGTTCTTC. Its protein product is CASSSGTSGNNEQFF.